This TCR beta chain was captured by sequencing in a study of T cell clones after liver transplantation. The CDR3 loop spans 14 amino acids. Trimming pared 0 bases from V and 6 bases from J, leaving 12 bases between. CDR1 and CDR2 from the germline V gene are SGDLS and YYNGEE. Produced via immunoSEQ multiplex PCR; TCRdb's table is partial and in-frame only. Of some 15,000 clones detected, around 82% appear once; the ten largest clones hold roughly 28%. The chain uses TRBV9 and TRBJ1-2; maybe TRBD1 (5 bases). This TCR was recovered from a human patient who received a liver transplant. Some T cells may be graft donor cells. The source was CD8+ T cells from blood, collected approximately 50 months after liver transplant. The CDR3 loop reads CASSVGGRGDGYTF. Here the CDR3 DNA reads TGTGCCAGCAGCGTAGGTGGGAGGGGAGATGGCTACACCTTC.